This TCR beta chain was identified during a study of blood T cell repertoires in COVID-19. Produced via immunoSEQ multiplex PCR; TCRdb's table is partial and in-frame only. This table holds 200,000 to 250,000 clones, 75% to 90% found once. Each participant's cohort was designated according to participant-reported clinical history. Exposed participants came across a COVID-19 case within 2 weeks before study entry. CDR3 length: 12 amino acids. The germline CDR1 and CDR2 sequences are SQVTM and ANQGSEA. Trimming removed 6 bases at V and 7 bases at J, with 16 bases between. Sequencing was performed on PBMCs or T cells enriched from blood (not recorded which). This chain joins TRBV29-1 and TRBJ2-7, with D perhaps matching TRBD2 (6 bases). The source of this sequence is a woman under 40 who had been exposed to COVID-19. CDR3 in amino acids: CSVGTPNGEQYF. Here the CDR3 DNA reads TGCAGCGTCGGGACTCCAAACGGGGAGCAGTACTTC.